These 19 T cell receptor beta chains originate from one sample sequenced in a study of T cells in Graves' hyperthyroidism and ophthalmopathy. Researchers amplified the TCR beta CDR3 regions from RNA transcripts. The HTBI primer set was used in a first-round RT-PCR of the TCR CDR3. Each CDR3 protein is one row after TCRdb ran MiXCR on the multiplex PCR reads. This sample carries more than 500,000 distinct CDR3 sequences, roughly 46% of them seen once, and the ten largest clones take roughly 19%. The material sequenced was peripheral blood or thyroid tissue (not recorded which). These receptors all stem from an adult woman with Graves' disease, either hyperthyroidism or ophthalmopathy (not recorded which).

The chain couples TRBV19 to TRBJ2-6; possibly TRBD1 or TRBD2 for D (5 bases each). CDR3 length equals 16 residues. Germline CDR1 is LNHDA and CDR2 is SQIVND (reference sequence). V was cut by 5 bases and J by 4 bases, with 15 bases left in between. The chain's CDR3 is CASSWGRNTGANVLTF. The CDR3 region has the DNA TGTGCCAGTAGTTGGGGACGGAACACCGGGGCCAACGTCCTGACTTTC.

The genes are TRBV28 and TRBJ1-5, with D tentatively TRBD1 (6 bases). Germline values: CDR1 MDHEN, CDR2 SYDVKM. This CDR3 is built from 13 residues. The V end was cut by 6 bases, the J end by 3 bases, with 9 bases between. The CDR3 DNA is TGTGCCAGCAGAGGACAGTACAATCAGCCCCAGCATTTT. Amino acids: CASRGQYNQPQHF. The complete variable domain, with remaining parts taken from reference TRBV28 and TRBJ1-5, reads DVKVTQSSRYLVKRTGEKVFLECVQDMDHENMFWYRQDPGLGLRLIYFSYDVKMKEKGDIPEGYSVSREKKERFSLILESASTNQTSMYLCASRGQYNQPQHFGDGTRLSIL.

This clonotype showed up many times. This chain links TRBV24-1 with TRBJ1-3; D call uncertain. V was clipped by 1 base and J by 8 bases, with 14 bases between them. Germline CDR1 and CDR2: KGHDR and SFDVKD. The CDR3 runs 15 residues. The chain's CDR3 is CATSDFGECRYTIYF. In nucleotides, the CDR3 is TGTGCCACCAGTGATTTCGGGGAATGTCGATACACCATATATTTT.

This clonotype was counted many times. CDR3 bases: TGTGCCAGCAGTGAAAAGGCAGGGGGATCCTACGAGCAGTACTTC. This sequence encodes CASSEKAGGSYEQYF. This chain uses TRBV6-1 with TRBJ2-7; TRBD1 agrees at 7 bases. Germline CDR1 is MNHNS and CDR2 is SASEGT. The CDR3 is 15 residues long. V was clipped by 2 bases and J by 1 base; unmatched bases: 5.

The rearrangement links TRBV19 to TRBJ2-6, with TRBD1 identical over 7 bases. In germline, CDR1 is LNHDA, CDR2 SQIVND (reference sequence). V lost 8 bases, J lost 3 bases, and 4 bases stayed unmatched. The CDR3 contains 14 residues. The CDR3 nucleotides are TGTGCCAGTGGACAGGCCCTTGGGGCCAACGTCCTGACTTTC. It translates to CASGQALGANVLTF.

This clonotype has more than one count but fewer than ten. CDR3 region: CASSFARGEKLFF. Here the CDR3 DNA reads TGCGCCAGCAGCTTTGCACGGGGTGAAAAACTGTTTTTT. The chain carries TRBV5-1 and TRBJ1-4; D remains ambiguous. Per germline, CDR1 SGHRS and CDR2 YFSETQ. Trimming stripped 2 bases from V and 7 bases from J, with 9 bases between. The CDR3 sequence is 13 residues long.

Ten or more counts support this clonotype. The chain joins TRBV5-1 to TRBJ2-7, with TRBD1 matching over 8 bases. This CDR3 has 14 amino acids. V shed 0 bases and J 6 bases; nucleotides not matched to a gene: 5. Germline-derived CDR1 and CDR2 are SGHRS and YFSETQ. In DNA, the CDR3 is TGCGCCAGCAGCTTGGGACAGGGGATCGGCGAGCAGTACTTC. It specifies CASSLGQGIGEQYF.

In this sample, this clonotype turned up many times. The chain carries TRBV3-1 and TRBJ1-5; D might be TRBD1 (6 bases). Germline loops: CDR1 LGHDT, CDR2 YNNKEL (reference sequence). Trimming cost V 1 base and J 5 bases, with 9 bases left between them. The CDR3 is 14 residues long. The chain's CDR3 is CASSQAGADQPQHF. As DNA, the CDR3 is TGTGCCAGCAGCCAAGCGGGGGCGGATCAGCCCCAGCATTTT.

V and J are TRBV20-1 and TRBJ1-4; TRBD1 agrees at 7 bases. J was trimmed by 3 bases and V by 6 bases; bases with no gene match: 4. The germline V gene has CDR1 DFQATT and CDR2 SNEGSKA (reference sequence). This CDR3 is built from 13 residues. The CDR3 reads CSAQDRANEKLFF. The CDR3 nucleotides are TGCAGTGCGCAAGACAGGGCTAATGAAAAACTGTTTTTT.

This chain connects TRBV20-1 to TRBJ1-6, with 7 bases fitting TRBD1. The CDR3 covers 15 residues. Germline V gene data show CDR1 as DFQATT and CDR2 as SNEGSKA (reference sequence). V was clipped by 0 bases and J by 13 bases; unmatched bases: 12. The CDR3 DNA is TGCAGTGCTAGAGATCGGGCAGGGGGACATCAGCCCCTCCACTTT. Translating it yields CSARDRAGGHQPLHF.

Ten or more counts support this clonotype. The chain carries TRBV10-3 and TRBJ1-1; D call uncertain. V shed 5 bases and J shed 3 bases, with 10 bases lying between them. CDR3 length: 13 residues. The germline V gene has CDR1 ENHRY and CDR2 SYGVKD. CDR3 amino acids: CAISWSSDTEAFF. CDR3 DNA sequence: TGTGCCATCAGTTGGAGCTCCGACACTGAAGCTTTCTTT.

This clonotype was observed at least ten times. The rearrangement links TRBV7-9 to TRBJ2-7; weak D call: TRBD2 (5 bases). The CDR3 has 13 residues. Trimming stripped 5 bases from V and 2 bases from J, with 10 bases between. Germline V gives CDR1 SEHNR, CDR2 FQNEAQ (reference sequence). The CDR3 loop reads CASSPGGPYEQYF. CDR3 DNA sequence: TGTGCCAGCAGCCCAGGCGGGCCCTACGAGCAGTACTTC.

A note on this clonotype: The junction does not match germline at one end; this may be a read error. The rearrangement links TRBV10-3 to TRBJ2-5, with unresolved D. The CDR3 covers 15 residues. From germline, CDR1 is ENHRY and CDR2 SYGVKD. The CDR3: CAISESATDQDTQYF. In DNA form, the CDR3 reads TGTGCCATCAGTGAGTCAGCTACAGACCAAGATACCCAGTACTTC.

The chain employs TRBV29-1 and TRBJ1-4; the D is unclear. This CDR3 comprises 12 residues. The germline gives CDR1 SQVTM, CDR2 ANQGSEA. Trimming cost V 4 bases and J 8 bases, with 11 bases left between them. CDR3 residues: CSVGWAQEKLFF. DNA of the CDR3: TGCAGCGTTGGATGGGCCCAGGAAAAACTGTTTTTT.

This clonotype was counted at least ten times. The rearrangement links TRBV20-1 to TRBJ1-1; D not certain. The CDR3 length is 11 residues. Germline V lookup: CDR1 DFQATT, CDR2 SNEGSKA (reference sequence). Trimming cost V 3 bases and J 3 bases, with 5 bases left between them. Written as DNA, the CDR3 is TGCAGTGCTAGCACAGACACTGAAGCTTTCTTT. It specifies CSASTDTEAFF.

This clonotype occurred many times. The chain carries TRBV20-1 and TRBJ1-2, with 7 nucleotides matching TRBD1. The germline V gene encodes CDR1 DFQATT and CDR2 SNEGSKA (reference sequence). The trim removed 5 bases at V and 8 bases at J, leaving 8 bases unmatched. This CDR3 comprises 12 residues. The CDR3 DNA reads TGCAGTGCTCTGTACGGGACAGTAGGCTACACCTTC. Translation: CSALYGTVGYTF.

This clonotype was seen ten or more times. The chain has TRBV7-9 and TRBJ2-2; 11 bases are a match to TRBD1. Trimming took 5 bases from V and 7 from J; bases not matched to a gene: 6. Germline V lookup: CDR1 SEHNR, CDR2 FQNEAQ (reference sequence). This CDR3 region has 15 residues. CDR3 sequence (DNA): TGTGCCAGCAGCCCCTGGACAGGGGGCATCGGGGAGCTGTTTTTT. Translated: CASSPWTGGIGELFF.

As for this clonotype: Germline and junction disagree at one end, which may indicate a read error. This CDR3 reads CASSLAEGYTGELYF. CDR3 sequence (DNA): TGCGCCAGCAGCTTGGCCGAGGGATACACCGGGGAGCTGTACTTC. The V call is TRBV5-1, the J call TRBJ2-7, with D perhaps matching TRBD2 (5 bases). Germline V gene lookup returns CDR1 SGHRS and CDR2 YFSETQ. The CDR3 contains 15 residues.

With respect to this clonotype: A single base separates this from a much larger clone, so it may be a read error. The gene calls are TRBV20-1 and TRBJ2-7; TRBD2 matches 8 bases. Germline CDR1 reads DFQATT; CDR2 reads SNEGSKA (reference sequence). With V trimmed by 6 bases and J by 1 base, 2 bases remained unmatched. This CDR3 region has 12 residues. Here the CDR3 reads CSAVAGSYEQYF. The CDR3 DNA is TGCAGTGCCGTAGCGGGATCCTACGAGCAGTACTTC.